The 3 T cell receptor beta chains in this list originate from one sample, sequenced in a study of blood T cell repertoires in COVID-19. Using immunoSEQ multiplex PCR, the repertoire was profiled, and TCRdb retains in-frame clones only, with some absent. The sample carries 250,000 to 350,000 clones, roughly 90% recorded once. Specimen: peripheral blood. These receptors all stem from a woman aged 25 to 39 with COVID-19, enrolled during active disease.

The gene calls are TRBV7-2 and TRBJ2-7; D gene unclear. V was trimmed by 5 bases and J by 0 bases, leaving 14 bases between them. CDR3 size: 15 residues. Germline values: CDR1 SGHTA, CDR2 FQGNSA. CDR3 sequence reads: CASSPDSHHSYEQYF. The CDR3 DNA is TGTGCCAGCAGCCCCGACTCCCATCACTCCTACGAGCAGTACTTC.

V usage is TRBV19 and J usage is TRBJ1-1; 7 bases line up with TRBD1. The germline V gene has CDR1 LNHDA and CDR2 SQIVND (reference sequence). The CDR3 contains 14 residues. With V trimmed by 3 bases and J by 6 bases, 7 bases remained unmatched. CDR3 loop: CASSIPNRGPEAFF. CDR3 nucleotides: TGTGCCAGTAGTATCCCCAACAGGGGCCCTGAAGCTTTCTTT. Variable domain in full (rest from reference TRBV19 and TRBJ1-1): DGGITQSPKYLFRKEGQNVTLSCEQNLNHDAMYWYRQDPGQGLRLIYYSQIVNDFQKGDIAEGYSVSREKKESFPLTVTSAQKNPTAFYLCASSIPNRGPEAFFGQGTRLTVV.

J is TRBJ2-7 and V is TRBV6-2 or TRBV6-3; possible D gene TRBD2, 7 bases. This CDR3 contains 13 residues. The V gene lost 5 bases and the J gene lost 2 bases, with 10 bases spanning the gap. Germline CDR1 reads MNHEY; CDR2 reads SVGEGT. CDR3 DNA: TGTGCCAGCAGTACCGGGGGGCCCTACGAGCAGTACTTC. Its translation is CASSTGGPYEQYF.